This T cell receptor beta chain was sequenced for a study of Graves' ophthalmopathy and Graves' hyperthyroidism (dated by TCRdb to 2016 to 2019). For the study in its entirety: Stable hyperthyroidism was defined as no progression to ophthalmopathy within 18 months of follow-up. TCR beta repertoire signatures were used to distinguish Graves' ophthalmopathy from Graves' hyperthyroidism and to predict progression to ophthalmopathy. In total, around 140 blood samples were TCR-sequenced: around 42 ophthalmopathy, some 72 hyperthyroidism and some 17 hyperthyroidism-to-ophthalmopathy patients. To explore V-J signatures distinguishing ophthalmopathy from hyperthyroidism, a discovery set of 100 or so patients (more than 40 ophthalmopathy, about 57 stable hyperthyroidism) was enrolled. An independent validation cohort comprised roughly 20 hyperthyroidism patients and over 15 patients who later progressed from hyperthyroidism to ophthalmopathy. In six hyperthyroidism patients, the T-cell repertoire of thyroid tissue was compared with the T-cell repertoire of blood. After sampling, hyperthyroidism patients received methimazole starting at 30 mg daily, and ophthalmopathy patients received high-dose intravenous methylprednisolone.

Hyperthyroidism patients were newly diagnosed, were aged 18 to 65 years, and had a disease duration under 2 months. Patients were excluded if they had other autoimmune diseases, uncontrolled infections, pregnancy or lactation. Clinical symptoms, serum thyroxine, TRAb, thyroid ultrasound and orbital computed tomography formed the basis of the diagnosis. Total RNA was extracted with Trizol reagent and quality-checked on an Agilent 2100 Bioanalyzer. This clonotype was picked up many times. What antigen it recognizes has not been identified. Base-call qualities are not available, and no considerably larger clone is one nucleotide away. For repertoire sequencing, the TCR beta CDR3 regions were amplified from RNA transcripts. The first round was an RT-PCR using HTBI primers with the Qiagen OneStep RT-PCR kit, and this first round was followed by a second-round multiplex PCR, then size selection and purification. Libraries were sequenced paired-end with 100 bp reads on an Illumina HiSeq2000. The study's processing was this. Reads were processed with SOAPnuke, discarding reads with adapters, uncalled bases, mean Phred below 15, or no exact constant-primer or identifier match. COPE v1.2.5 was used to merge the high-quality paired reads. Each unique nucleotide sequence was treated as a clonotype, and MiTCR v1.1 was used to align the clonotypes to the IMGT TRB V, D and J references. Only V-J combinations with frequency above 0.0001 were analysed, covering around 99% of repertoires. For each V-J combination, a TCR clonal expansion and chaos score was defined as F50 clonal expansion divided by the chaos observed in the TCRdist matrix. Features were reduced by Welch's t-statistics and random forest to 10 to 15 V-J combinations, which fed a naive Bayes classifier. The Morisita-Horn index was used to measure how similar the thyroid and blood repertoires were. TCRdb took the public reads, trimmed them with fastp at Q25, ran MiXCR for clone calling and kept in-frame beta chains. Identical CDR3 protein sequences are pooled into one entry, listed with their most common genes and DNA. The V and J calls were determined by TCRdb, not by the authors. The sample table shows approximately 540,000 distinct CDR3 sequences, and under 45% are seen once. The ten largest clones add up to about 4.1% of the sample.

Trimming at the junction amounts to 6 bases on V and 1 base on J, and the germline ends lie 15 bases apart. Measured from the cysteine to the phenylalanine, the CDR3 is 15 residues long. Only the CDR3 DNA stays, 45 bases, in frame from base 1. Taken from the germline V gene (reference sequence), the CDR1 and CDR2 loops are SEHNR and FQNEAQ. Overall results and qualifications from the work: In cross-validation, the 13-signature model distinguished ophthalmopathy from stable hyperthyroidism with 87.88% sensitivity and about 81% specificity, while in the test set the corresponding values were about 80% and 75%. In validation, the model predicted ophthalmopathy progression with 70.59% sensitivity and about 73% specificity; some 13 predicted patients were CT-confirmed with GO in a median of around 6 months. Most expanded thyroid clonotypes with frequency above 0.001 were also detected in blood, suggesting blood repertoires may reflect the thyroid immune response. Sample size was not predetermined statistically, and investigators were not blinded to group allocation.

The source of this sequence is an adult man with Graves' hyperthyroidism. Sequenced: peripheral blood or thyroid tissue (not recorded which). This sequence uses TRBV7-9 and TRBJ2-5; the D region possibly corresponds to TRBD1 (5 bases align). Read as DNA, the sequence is TGTGCCAGCAGTCTGGGGCAGGGCTCCCAAGAGACCCAGTACTTC. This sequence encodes CASSLGQGSQETQYF.